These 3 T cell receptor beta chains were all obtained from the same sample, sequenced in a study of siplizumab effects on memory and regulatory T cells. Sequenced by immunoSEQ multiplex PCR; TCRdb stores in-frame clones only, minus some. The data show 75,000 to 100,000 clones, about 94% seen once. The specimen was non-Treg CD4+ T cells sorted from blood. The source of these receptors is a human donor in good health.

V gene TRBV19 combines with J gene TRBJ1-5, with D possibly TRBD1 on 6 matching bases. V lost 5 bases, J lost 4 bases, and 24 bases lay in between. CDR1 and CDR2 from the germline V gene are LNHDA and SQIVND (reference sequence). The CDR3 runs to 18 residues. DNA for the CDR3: TGTGCCAGTAGTCTTCGAAGAGGGGGTGCTTGGAAGAATCAGCCCCAGCATTTT. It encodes CASSLRRGGAWKNQPQHF. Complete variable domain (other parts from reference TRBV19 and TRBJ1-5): DGGITQSPKYLFRKEGQNVTLSCEQNLNHDAMYWYRQDPGQGLRLIYYSQIVNDFQKGDIAEGYSVSREKKESFPLTVTSAQKNPTAFYLCASSLRRGGAWKNQPQHFGDGTRLSIL.

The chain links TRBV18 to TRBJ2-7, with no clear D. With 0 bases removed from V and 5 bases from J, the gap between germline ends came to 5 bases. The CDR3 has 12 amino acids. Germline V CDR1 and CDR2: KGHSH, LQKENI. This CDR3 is CASSPPGNEQYF. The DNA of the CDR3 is TGTGCCAGCTCACCACCGGGGAACGAGCAGTACTTC.

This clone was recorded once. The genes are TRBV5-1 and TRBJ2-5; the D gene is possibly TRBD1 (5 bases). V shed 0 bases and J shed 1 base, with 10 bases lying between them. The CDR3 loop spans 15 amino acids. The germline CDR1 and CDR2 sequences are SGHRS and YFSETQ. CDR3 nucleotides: TGCGCCAGCAGCTTGGTTGGGGCTATCCAAGAGACCCAGTACTTC. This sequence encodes CASSLVGAIQETQYF.